The entry that follows covers one T cell receptor beta chain sequence. This table comes from immunoSEQ multiplex PCR, and its TCRdb copy is limited to in-frame clones, with some not included. Of about 660,000 clones listed, 88% are singletons. This sample is drawn from a study of shared T cell receptors in the human thymus. Trimming removed 8 bases at V and 0 bases at J, with 14 bases between. Germline V gene sequence: CDR1 SGHAT, CDR2 FQNNGV. The CDR3 is 14 amino acids. Separately, the same data were catalogued under a study of human thymus T cells. As reported in that work: Thymus was obtained from resections taken during corrective heart surgery. Biased V and J segment usage appeared in thymus and peripheral blood. A high degree of thymic repertoire overlap among unrelated individuals was reported in related research.

This clonotype was obtained from a boy less than two years old with a congenital heart defect. The sample was thymocytes. The gene calls are TRBV11-2 and TRBJ2-7, with a possible D match to TRBD2 (5 bases). DNA of the CDR3: TGTGCCAGCCACAATATAGGGAGCTCCTACGAGCAGTACTTC. Encoded protein: CASHNIGSSYEQYF.